One and the same sample provided the 17 T cell receptor beta chains below, sequenced in a study of cytomegalovirus exposure and HLA in healthy donors. Primers: 60 Vbeta forward and 13 Jbeta reverse. TCRdb keeps only in-frame clones here, not all; method: immunoSEQ multiplex PCR. The sample yields fewer than 250,000 clones, around 80% seen once. The specimen sequenced was PBMCs. The receptors derive from a male donor in good health and CMV-seronegative.

This chain joins TRBV29-1 and TRBJ1-2; no reliable D call. Germline V gives CDR1 SQVTM, CDR2 ANQGSEA. V lost 6 bases, J lost 4 bases, and 12 bases lay in between. This CDR3 is built from 12 residues. CDR3 protein: CSVRASTYGYTF. Written as DNA, the CDR3 is TGCAGCGTGCGGGCCTCCACCTATGGCTACACCTTC. Drawing the rest from reference TRBV29-1 and TRBJ1-2, the complete variable domain is SAVISQKPSRDICQRGTSLTIQCQVDSQVTMMFWYRQQPGQSLTLIATANQGSEATYESGFVIDKFPISRPNLTFSTLTVSNMSPEDSSIYLCSVRASTYGYTFGSGTRLTVV.

J is TRBJ2-1 and V is TRBV9; weak D call: TRBD2 (6 bases). This CDR3 is built from 17 residues. Per germline, CDR1 SGDLS and CDR2 YYNGEE. Trimming stripped 3 bases from V and 1 base from J, with 17 bases between. The CDR3 region is CASSDPGLSDSYNEQFF. DNA of the CDR3: TGTGCCAGCAGCGACCCGGGACTCTCCGATTCCTACAATGAGCAGTTCTTC. The entire variable domain, with the rest obtained from reference TRBV9 and TRBJ2-1, is as follows: DSGVTQTPKHLITATGQRVTLRCSPRSGDLSVYWYQQSLDQGLQFLIQYYNGEERAKGNILERFSAQQFPDLHSELNLSSLELGDSALYFCASSDPGLSDSYNEQFFGPGTRLTVL.

The CDR3 protein is CAWKGQGPYEQYF. In DNA, the CDR3 is TGTGCCTGGAAGGGACAGGGGCCCTACGAGCAGTACTTC. The chain combines TRBV30 with TRBJ2-7; 10 nucleotides line up with TRBD1. V lost 4 bases, J lost 2 bases, and 2 bases stayed unmatched. This CDR3 comprises 13 residues. Germline CDR1 is GTSNPN and CDR2 is SVGIG (reference sequence). Full variable domain (remainder filled in from reference TRBV30 and TRBJ2-7): SQTIHQWPATLVQPVGSPLSLECTVEGTSNPNLYWYRQAAGRGLQLLFYSVGIGQISSEVPQNLSASRPQDRQFILSSKKLLLSDSGFYLCAWKGQGPYEQYFGPGTRLTVT.

The chain has TRBV28 and TRBJ1-1, with D maybe TRBD1 (6 bases). CDR1 and CDR2 (germline): MDHEN, SYDVKM. Trimming stripped 3 bases from V and 8 bases from J, with 16 bases between. This CDR3 is 14 amino acids long. The CDR3 protein is CASSFSRGRAEAFF. In DNA form, the CDR3 reads TGTGCCAGCAGTTTCTCCAGGGGAAGGGCCGAAGCTTTCTTT.

This sequence joins TRBV13 and TRBJ2-5; 8 nucleotides agree with TRBD1. Germline V gene data show CDR1 as PRHDT and CDR2 as FYEKMQ (reference sequence). The CDR3 spans 14 residues. Trimming cost V 4 bases and J 3 bases; bases outside gene matches: 4. CDR3 nucleotide sequence: TGTGCCAGCAGCTCTCCGACAGGGGAAGAGACCCAGTACTTC. It yields the protein CASSSPTGEETQYF.

The genes are TRBV6-4 and TRBJ2-2; a possible D gene is TRBD2 (6 bases). Germline V gene lookup returns CDR1 MRHNA and CDR2 SNTAGT. V gave up 0 bases and J gave up 2 bases, with 7 bases separating them. The CDR3 spans 15 residues. CDR3 in DNA: TGTGCCAGCAGTGACTCCGGGGGTAACACCGGGGAGCTGTTTTTT. This gives the protein CASSDSGGNTGELFF.

The gene calls are TRBV2 and TRBJ2-7; 10 nucleotides agree with TRBD2. There are 13 residues in the CDR3. After removal of 5 bases from V and 9 bases from J, the junction contained 7 bases not matched to a gene. Germline V lookup: CDR1 SNHLY, CDR2 FYNNEI. The CDR3 region has the DNA TGTGCCAGCAGTTCTAGCGGGGGCTATGTGCAGTACTTC. Translating it yields CASSSSGGYVQYF.

This clone has only a few counts. The V call is TRBV7-8, the J call TRBJ1-5; TRBD1 matches at 10 bases. V shed 5 bases, J shed 7 bases, and the junction held 11 bases outside the gene matches. This CDR3 spans 16 amino acids. The germline V gene has CDR1 SGHVS and CDR2 FQNEAQ. CDR3 residues: CASSDRRQGASQPQHF. The CDR3 DNA reads as TGTGCCAGCAGCGACAGACGACAGGGGGCAAGCCAGCCCCAGCATTTT.

The genes are TRBV10-3 and TRBJ1-1, with 7 bases identical to TRBD1. The CDR3 is 16 residues long. The junction had 8 bases not matched to a gene; V was cut back by 2 bases and J by 2 bases. CDR1 and CDR2 (germline): ENHRY, SYGVKD. The CDR3 sequence: CAISEPQGRKNTEAFF. CDR3 DNA: TGTGCCATCAGTGAGCCACAGGGGCGAAAAAACACTGAAGCTTTCTTT.

The CDR3 coding sequence is TGTGCCAGCTCATCCGGTTTGAGCGGGAGTCCCTACGAGCAGTACTTC. It yields the protein CASSSGLSGSPYEQYF. The V call is TRBV18, the J call TRBJ2-7; 8 positions match TRBD2. In germline, CDR1 is KGHSH, CDR2 LQKENI. The CDR3 is 16 amino acids. V lost 5 bases to trimming and J lost 2 bases; unmatched junction nucleotides: 11.

The V call is TRBV19, the J call TRBJ1-5, with D maybe TRBD1 (5 bases). The length of the CDR3 is 13 residues. V shed 2 bases and J shed 7 bases, with 9 bases lying between them. From germline, CDR1 is LNHDA and CDR2 SQIVND (reference sequence). The CDR3 bases are TGTGCCAGTAGTATAAGGGGAAGCCAGCCCCAGCATTTT. Protein product: CASSIRGSQPQHF.

This chain connects TRBV9 to TRBJ1-3; 7 bases align to TRBD1. This CDR3 has 17 residues. Germline CDR1 and CDR2: SGDLS and YYNGEE. The J segment lost 2 bases and the V segment lost 3 bases, leaving 11 bases of the junction unmatched. This CDR3 is CASSGQTGDRAGNTIYF. CDR3 nucleotides: TGTGCCAGCAGCGGCCAGACGGGAGACAGGGCTGGAAACACCATATATTTT.

This sequence joins TRBV14 and TRBJ2-4, with TRBD2 matching over 7 bases. The V and J ends lost 2 bases and 5 bases, in that order; junction bases with no gene match: 9. The CDR3 totals 16 residues. CDR1 and CDR2 from the germline V gene are SGHDN and FVKESK. The CDR3 DNA reads TGTGCCAGCAGCCAACGACTGGCGGGAGATCAAAACATTCAGTACTTC. It is translated as CASSQRLAGDQNIQYF.

With regard to this clone: One end of the junction varies from germline; a read error may be responsible. V gene TRBV6-1 combines with J gene TRBJ2-5; possibly TRBD1 for D (6 bases). CDR1 and CDR2 from the germline V gene are MNHNS and SASEGT. There are 16 residues in the CDR3. For the CDR3, the DNA is TGTGCCAGCAGTGAAGCGATGGGCTGGGGACAAGAGGCCCAGTACTTC. Protein: CASSEAMGWGQEAQYF.

The rearrangement links TRBV5-1 to TRBJ1-1, with 8 bases aligning to TRBD1. The germline gives CDR1 SGHRS, CDR2 YFSETQ. This CDR3 spans 14 amino acids. V lost 5 bases and J lost 1; bases outside the gene matches: 4. CDR3 nucleotide sequence: TGCGCCAGCAGACCTGGGACAGGGAACACTGAAGCTTTCTTT. The encoded protein is CASRPGTGNTEAFF.

This chain uses TRBV19 with TRBJ1-1, with TRBD1 as a possible D gene (5 bases). V lost 5 bases to trimming and J lost 4 bases, with 11 bases between them. Germline CDR1 LNHDA, CDR2 SQIVND (reference sequence). The CDR3 runs to 13 residues. The DNA of the CDR3 is TGTGCCAGTAGTTTAACGGGGGGCACTGAAGCTTTCTTT. Its translation is CASSLTGGTEAFF.

This clone has a handful of counts. The chain has TRBV6-1 and TRBJ1-1; 7 bases line up with TRBD1. The CDR3 loop spans 15 amino acids. V lost 4 bases, J lost 4 bases, and 9 bases stayed unmatched. Looked up from germline, CDR1 is MNHNS and CDR2 is SASEGT. The CDR3 spells CASSATGTGGTEAFF. The CDR3 coding sequence is TGTGCCAGCAGTGCGACAGGGACCGGGGGCACTGAAGCTTTCTTT.